A selection of T cell receptor beta chains follows, all from one sample in a study of identical twins. Each CDR3 protein gets one entry after TCRdb re-called the 5' RACE reads with MiXCR. This table has about 1.7 million distinct CDR3 sequences, more than 30% appearing once. Sequencing used cord blood. All receptors derive from a newborn girl in good health. Each CDR3 is given with its conserved first and last residue. D genes are given only for firm matches. Clone size is not always given. Where it is, it says once, few, many or a class for expanded clones.

D gene | J gene | clone size | V gene | CDR3 DNA | CDR3 protein
TRBD2 | TRBJ2-1 | . | TRBV5-1 | TGCGCCAGCAGCCTGACTAGCGGGAGATTGGTTGAGCAGTTCTTC | CASSLTSGRLVEQFF
. | TRBJ2-6 | few | TRBV6-1 | TGTGCCAGCACCAAAGGGGGAACTGGGGCCAACGTCCTGACTTTC | CASTKGGTGANVLTF
TRBD2 | TRBJ2-5 | . | TRBV3-1 | TGTGCCAGCAGCCACGGGACTAGTGGAGAGACCCAGTACTTC | CASSHGTSGETQYF
. | TRBJ1-4 | . | TRBV9 | TGTGCCAGCAGCGTAGTCGGACGCCGTGTGGGGCTGGCTAATGAAAAACTGTTTTTT | CASSVVGRRVGLANEKLFF
. | TRBJ1-5 | . | TRBV20-1 | TGCAGTGCTAGAGCGTGGGTGGAACAGCCCCAGCATTTT | CSARAWVEQPQHF
. | TRBJ1-1 | . | TRBV20-1 | TGCAGTGCTAGAGACGAGGGCGCGTGGACTGAAGCTTTCTTT | CSARDEGAWTEAFF
TRBD2 | TRBJ2-5 | few | TRBV28 | TGTGCCAGCAGTTTAAAAGCGGGAGCCCCTCAAGAGACCCAGTACTTC | CASSLKAGAPQETQYF
. | TRBJ2-1 | . | TRBV5-1 | TGCGCCAGCAGCTCACGGACGGGGAGCTACGAGCAGTTCTTC | CASSSRTGSYEQFF
. | TRBJ1-2 | few | TRBV12-3/TRBV12-4 | TGTGCCAGCAAGGACCTTAACTATGGCTACACCTTC | CASKDLNYGYTF
. | TRBJ2-4 | . | TRBV12-3/TRBV12-4 | TGTGCCACCGCTACAGGGACCAAAAACATTCAGTACTTC | CATATGTKNIQYF
. | TRBJ2-7 | . | TRBV20-1 | TGCAGTGCTAGAGCCCCAGGGAACCACGAGCAGTACTTC | CSARAPGNHEQYF
. | TRBJ2-7 | . | TRBV5-1 | TGCGCCAGCAGCATAGACTCCGGGACTCCCTACGAGCAGTACTTC | CASSIDSGTPYEQYF
TRBD2 | TRBJ2-5 | once | TRBV4-2 | TGTGCCAGCAGCCGAGGGACTAGCGGGGAGCAAGAGACCCAGTACTTC | CASSRGTSGEQETQYF
. | TRBJ2-3 | . | TRBV24-1 | TGTGCCACCAGTGACCCTGGACTGGCTTCGGGTTCAGATGCGCAGTATTTT | CATSDPGLASGSDAQYF
TRBD2 | TRBJ2-7 | . | TRBV6-1 | TGTGCCAGCGGCCGGGCTAGCGGGATAATCTCCTACAATGAGCAGTACTTC | CASGRASGIISYNEQYF
. | TRBJ1-1 | few | TRBV9 | TGTGCCAGCAGTGTCCGGTTGAACACTGAAGCTTTCTTT | CASSVRLNTEAFF
. | TRBJ2-3 | . | TRBV10-3 | TGTGCCATCAGTGGGGTCCGGGACTCCAACCCAATTCCCCTCACAGATACGCAGTATTTT | CAISGVRDSNPIPLTDTQYF
TRBD1 | TRBJ2-6 | . | TRBV20-1 | TGCAGTGCTAGGGGACAGGGCTCTGGGGCCAACGTCCTGACTTTC | CSARGQGSGANVLTF
TRBD1 | TRBJ2-7 | few | TRBV5-8 | TGTGCCAGCAGCTTGGGGGGACAGATACGTAACGAGCAGTACTTC | CASSLGGQIRNEQYF
. | TRBJ2-7 | many | TRBV20-1 | TGCAGTGCTACCCTCTCCTACGAGCAGTACTTC | CSATLSYEQYF
. | TRBJ2-7 | many | TRBV28 | TGTGCCAGTCATATGGATAGGGGTCCCTACGAGCAGTACTTC | CASHMDRGPYEQYF
. | TRBJ2-3 | once | TRBV12-3/TRBV12-4 | TGTGCCAGCAGTTTTTGGGCAGGGGCGAGAACAGATACGCAGTATTTT | CASSFWAGARTDTQYF
. | TRBJ1-5 | . | TRBV20-1 | TGCAGTGCTAGAGAAGGGGGTTATCAGCCCCAGCATTTT | CSAREGGYQPQHF
. | TRBJ1-1 | . | TRBV10-3 | TGTGCCATCAGTCCCTTGGCGGGTAAAGGCACTGAAGCTTTCTTT | CAISPLAGKGTEAFF
TRBD1 | TRBJ1-1 | . | TRBV28 | TGTGCCAGCAGAGAGCCCGGGACAGGGAACACTGAAGCTTTCTTT | CASREPGTGNTEAFF
. | TRBJ2-4 | many | TRBV21-1 | TGTGCCAGCAGCAAAGAAAAGCGGGACTCTCCGGAAAACATTCAGTACTTC | CASSKEKRDSPENIQYF
. | TRBJ2-1 | . | TRBV10-2 | TGCGCCAGCAGTGAGTCGCGGCTTTCCGGGACATCCGCTTACAATGAGCAGTTCTTC | CASSESRLSGTSAYNEQFF
TRBD2 | TRBJ2-4 | many | TRBV4-2 | TGTGCCAGCAGCCGCGGACTAGCGGGAGGGCCCTCTGAAAACATTCAGTACTTC | CASSRGLAGGPSENIQYF
. | TRBJ2-3 | . | TRBV7-9 | TGTGCCAGCAGCTTATTCGGGGGACCAGATACGCAGTATTTT | CASSLFGGPDTQYF
. | TRBJ2-1 | few | TRBV4-2 | TGTGCCAGCAGCCTCTATTATCCTCACGTTGACCCGAATAGCGGATTTGGTGAGCAGTTCTTC | CASSLYYPHVDPNSGFGEQFF
. | TRBJ2-7 | few | TRBV10-3 | TGTGCCATCAGTGAGGTACAGACAACCTACGAGCAGTACTTC | CAISEVQTTYEQYF
TRBD1 | TRBJ2-7 | . | TRBV10-3 | TGTGCCACTACGGGACAGGGGGTTAGCAACGAGCAGTACTTC | CATTGQGVSNEQYF
TRBD2 | TRBJ2-4 | . | TRBV5-1 | TGCGCCAGCAGCGCCGGGACTAGCGGGGAAAACATTCAGTCCTTC | CASSAGTSGENIQSF
. | TRBJ1-5 | . | TRBV2 | TGTGCCAGCAGTGAGACTCGACAGCCCCAGCATTTT | CASSETRQPQHF
. | TRBJ1-6 | . | TRBV5-1 | TGCGCCAGCAGCTTGGAAGCAGTTGGACGTAATTCACCCCTCCACTTT | CASSLEAVGRNSPLHF
TRBD2 | TRBJ2-3 | . | TRBV20-1 | TGCAGTGCTAGCGGGGGGACTAGCGGCTTCACAGATACGCAGTATTTT | CSASGGTSGFTDTQYF
TRBD1 | TRBJ2-7 | many | TRBV10-3 | TGTGCCATCAGTAACGACAGGGCCTCCTCCTACGAGCAGTACTTC | CAISNDRASSYEQYF
. | TRBJ1-1 | . | TRBV6-1 | TGTGCCAGCAGTGAGTCGTGGGCAGCCACTGAAGCTTTCTTT | CASSESWAATEAFF
. | TRBJ2-4 | . | TRBV28 | TGTGCCAGCAGGGAACGGACTCCCAAAAACATTCAGTACTTC | CASRERTPKNIQYF
. | TRBJ2-4 | many | TRBV4-2 | TGTGCCAGCAGCCAAGGGGGGGCCATTCAGTACTTC | CASSQGGAIQYF
. | TRBJ1-1 | . | TRBV21-1 | TGTGCCAGCAGCCCTCAGGAAGGGAGAGACACTGAAGCTTTCTTT | CASSPQEGRDTEAFF
TRBD1 | TRBJ1-6 | . | TRBV5-6 | TGTGCCAGCAGCTCGGACAGGGCGGGGATTTCACCCCTCCACTTT | CASSSDRAGISPLHF
TRBD1 | TRBJ1-4 | . | TRBV20-1 | TGCAGTGCTAACAGGGGGCGCGGGGAAAAACTGTTTTTT | CSANRGRGEKLFF
TRBD2 | TRBJ2-1 | . | TRBV4-1 | TGCGCCAGCAGCCAATTGGGCGGGAGGGGGTCCTACAATAAGCAGTTCTTC | CASSQLGGRGSYNKQFF
. | TRBJ2-3 | . | TRBV15 | TGTGCCACCAGCAGTTACAGCTCCCCTTTACCCACAGATACGCAGTATTTT | CATSSYSSPLPTDTQYF
TRBD1 | TRBJ2-1 | . | TRBV20-1 | TGCAGTGCTAGAGATAACAGGGGGCTGAATGAGCAGTTCTTC | CSARDNRGLNEQFF
. | TRBJ2-7 | many | TRBV10-3 | TGTGCCACCACAGACGAGGATGCCTACGAGCAGTACTTC | CATTDEDAYEQYF
. | TRBJ2-1 | few | TRBV24-1 | TGTGCCACCAAGGAGTACAATGAGCAGTTCTTC | CATKEYNEQFF
TRBD1 | TRBJ2-3 | few | TRBV24-1 | TGTGCCACCAGTGCGGGACAGACTACGCAGTATTTT | CATSAGQTTQYF
TRBD2 | TRBJ2-5 | few | TRBV29-1 | TGCAGCGTGGAGAGCGGGACCTACAATGAGCAGTACTTC | CSVESGTYNEQYF
TRBD1 | TRBJ2-7 | . | TRBV6-5 | TGTGCCAGCAGCGGACAGGGGGTGAACGAGCAGTACTTC | CASSGQGVNEQYF
. | TRBJ2-1 | . | TRBV5-1 | TGCGCCAGCAGCTGTGACAGCAATGAGCAGTTCTTC | CASSCDSNEQFF